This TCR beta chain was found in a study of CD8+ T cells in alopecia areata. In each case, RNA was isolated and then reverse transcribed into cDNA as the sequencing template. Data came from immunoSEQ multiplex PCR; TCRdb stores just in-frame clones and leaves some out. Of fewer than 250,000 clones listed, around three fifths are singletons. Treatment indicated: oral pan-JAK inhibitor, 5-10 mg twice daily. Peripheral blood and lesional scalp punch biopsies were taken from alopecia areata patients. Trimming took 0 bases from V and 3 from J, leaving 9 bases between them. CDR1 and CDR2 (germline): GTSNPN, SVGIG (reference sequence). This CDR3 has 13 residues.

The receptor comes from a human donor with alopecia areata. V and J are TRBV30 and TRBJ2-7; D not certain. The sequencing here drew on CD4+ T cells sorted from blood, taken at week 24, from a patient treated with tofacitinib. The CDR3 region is CAWSVRWGYEQYF. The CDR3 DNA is TGTGCCTGGAGTGTAAGATGGGGCTACGAGCAGTACTTC. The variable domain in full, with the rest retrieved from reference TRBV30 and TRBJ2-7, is SQTIHQWPATLVQPVGSPLSLECTVEGTSNPNLYWYRQAAGRGLQLLFYSVGIGQISSEVPQNLSASRPQDRQFILSSKKLLLSDSGFYLCAWSVRWGYEQYFGPGTRLTVT.